This T cell receptor beta chain was recorded in a study of T cells in Graves' hyperthyroidism and ophthalmopathy. General study findings and limits: Blood samples included most of the expanded thyroid clonotypes exceeding 0.001.

Diagnoses were made from clinical symptoms, serum measures (thyroxine and TRAb), thyroid ultrasound and orbital computed tomography. From germline, CDR1 is DFQATT and CDR2 SNEGSKA (reference sequence). This CDR3 contains 14 residues. Trimming pared 8 bases from V and 2 bases from J, leaving 19 bases between. Amplification targeted TCR beta CDR3 regions from RNA transcripts. When the TCR CDR3 underwent first-round RT-PCR, the HTBI primer set was used. Using its own MiXCR run on the multiplex PCR reads, TCRdb lists one record per CDR3 protein. The data hold 600,000 or so distinct CDR3 sequences, with 15% to 20% observed a single time. This clonotype was recorded at least ten times. As yet, its antigen is unknown.

The sequenced sample consisted of blood. The chain recombines TRBV20-1 with TRBJ2-7, with D possibly TRBD2 on 6 matching bases. This TCR derives from a young woman with Graves' hyperthyroidism. In DNA form, the CDR3 reads TGCAGTCCTACGGCCCTGGGACTTCCCTACGAGCAGTACTTC. Its translation is CSPTALGLPYEQYF.